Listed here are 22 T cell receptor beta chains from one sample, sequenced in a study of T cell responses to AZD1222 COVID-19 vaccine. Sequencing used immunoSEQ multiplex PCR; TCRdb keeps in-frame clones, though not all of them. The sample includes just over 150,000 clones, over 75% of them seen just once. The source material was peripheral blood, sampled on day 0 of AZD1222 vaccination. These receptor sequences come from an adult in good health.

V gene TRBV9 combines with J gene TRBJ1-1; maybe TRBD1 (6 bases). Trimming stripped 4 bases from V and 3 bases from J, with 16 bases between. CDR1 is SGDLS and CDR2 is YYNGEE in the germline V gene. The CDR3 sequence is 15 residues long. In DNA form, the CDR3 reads TGTGCCAGCAGCACCGGGGGCGGCGTCGACACTGAAGCTTTCTTT. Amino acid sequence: CASSTGGGVDTEAFF. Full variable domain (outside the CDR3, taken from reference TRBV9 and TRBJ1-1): DSGVTQTPKHLITATGQRVTLRCSPRSGDLSVYWYQQSLDQGLQFLIQYYNGEERAKGNILERFSAQQFPDLHSELNLSSLELGDSALYFCASSTGGGVDTEAFFGQGTRLTVV.

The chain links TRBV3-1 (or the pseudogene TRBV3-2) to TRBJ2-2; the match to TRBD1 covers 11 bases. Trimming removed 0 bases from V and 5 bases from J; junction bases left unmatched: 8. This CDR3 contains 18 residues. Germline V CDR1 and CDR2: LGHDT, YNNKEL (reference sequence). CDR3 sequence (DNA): TGTGCCAGCAGCCAAGATTTTTCTGGGACAGGGGGGACCGGGGAGCTGTTTTTT. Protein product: CASSQDFSGTGGTGELFF.

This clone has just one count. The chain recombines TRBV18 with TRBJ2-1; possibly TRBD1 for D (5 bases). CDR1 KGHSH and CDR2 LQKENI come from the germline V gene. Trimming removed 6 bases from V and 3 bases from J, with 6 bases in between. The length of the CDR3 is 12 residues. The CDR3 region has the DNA TGTGCCAGCTCCAGGGACTACAATGAGCAGTTCTTC. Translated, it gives CASSRDYNEQFF.

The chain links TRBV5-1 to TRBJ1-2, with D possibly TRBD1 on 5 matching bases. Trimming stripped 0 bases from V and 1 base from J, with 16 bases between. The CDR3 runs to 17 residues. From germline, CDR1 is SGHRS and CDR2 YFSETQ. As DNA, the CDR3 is TGCGCCAGCAGCTTGGACTTAATGGGACTCAGTAACTATGGCTACACCTTC. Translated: CASSLDLMGLSNYGYTF. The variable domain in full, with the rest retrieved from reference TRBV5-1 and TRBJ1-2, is KAGVTQTPRYLIKTRGQQVTLSCSPISGHRSVSWYQQTPGQGLQFLFEYFSETQRNKGNFPGRFSGRQFSNSRSEMNVSTLELGDSALYLCASSLDLMGLSNYGYTFGSGTRLTVV.

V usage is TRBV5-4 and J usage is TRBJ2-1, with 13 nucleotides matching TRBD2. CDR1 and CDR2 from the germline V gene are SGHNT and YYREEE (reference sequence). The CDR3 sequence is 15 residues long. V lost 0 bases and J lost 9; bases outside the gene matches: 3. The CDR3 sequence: CASSLAGLAGFEQFF. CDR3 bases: TGTGCCAGCAGCTTGGCGGGACTAGCGGGATTTGAGCAGTTCTTC.

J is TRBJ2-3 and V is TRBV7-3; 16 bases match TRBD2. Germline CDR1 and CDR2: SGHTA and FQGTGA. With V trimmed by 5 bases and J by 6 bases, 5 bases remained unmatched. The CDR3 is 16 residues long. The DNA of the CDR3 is TGTGCCAGCAGCCTGGGACTAGCGGGAGGGTTGGATACGCAGTATTTT. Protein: CASSLGLAGGLDTQYF.

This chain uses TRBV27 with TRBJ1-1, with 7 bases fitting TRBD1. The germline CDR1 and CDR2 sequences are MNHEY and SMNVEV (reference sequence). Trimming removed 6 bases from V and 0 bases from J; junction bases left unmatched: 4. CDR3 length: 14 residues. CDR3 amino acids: CASSQTGMNTEAFF. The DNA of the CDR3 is TGTGCCAGCAGCCAGACAGGGATGAACACTGAAGCTTTCTTT.

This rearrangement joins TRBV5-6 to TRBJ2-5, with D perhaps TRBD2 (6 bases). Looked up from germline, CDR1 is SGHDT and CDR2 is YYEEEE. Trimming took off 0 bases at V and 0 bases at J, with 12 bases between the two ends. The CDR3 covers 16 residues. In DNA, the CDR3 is TGTGCCAGCAGCTTGGTTTGGGGGGACTACCAAGAGACCCAGTACTTC. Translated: CASSLVWGDYQETQYF.

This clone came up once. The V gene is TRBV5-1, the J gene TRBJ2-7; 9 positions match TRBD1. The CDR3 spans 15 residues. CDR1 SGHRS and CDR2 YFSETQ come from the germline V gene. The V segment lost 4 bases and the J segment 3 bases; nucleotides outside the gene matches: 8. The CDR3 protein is CASSATGTGIYEQYF. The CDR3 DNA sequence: TGCGCCAGCAGCGCAACCGGGACAGGGATCTACGAGCAGTACTTC.

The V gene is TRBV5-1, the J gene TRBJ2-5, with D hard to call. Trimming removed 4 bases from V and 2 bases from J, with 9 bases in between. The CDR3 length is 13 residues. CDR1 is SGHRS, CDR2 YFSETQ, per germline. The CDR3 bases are TGCGCCAGCAGCCCGAGACCGCAAGAGACCCAGTACTTC. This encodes CASSPRPQETQYF.

Here the CDR3 reads CASKGGDGYGYTF. The DNA for the CDR3 is TGTGCCAGCAAAGGGGGCGATGGCTATGGCTACACCTTC. The chain combines TRBV12-3 or TRBV12-4 with TRBJ1-2, with 7 bases matching TRBD1. This CDR3 has 13 amino acids. V shed 7 bases and J 4 bases; nucleotides not matched to a gene: 6.

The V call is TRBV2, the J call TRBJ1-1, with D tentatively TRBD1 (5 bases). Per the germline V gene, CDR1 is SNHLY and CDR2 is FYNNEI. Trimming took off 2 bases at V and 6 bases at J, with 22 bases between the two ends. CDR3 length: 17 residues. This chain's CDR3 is CASSEPRSNRRGAEAFF. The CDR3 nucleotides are TGTGCCAGCAGTGAACCGCGGTCGAACAGGCGAGGCGCTGAAGCTTTCTTT.

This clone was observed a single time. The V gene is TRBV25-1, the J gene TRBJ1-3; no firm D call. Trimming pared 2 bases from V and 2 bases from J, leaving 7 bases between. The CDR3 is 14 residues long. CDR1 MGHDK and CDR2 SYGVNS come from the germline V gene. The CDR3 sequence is CASSERATGNTIYF. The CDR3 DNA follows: TGTGCCAGCAGTGAAAGGGCTACTGGAAACACCATATATTTT. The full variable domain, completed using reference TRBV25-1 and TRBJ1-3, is EADIYQTPRYLVIGTGKKITLECSQTMGHDKMYWYQQDPGMELHLIHYSYGVNSTEKGDLSSESTVSRIRTEHFPLTLESARPSHTSQYLCASSERATGNTIYFGEGSWLTVV.

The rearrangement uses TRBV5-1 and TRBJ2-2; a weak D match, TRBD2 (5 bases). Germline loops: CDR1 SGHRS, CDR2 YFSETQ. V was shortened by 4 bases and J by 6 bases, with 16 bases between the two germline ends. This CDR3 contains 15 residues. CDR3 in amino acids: CASSLPGLAAGELFF. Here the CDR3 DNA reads TGCGCCAGCAGCCTGCCTGGTCTAGCCGCCGGGGAGCTGTTTTTT.

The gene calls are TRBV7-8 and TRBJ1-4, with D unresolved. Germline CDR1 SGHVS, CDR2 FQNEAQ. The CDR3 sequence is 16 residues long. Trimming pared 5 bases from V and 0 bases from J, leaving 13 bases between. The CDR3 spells CASSDLPVATNEKLFF. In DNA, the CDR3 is TGTGCCAGCAGCGACTTACCCGTGGCAACTAATGAAAAACTGTTTTTT. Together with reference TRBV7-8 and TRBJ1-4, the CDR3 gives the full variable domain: GAGVSQSPRYKVAKRGQDVALRCDPISGHVSLFWYQQALGQGPEFLTYFQNEAQLDKSGLPSDRFFAERPEGSVSTLKIQRTQQEDSAVYLCASSDLPVATNEKLFFGSGTQLSVL.

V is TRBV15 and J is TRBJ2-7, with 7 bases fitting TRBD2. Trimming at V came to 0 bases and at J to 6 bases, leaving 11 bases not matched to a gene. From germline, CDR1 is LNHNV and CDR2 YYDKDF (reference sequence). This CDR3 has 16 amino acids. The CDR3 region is CATSRDRGDSLGEQYF. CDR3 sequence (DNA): TGTGCCACCAGCAGAGATCGGGGGGATTCCCTAGGCGAGCAGTACTTC.

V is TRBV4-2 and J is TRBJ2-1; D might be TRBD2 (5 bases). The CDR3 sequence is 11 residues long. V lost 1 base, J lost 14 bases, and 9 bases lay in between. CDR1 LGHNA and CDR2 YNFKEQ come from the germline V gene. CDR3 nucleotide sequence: TGTGCCAGCAGCCAAGGAACGGGGAAGTTCTTC. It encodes CASSQGTGKFF.

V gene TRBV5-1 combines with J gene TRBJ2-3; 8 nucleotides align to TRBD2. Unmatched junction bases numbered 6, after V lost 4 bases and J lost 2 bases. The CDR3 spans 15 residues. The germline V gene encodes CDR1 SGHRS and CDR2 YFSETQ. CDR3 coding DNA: TGCGCCAGCAGCCCAACGGGACTAGACACAGATACGCAGTATTTT. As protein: CASSPTGLDTDTQYF.

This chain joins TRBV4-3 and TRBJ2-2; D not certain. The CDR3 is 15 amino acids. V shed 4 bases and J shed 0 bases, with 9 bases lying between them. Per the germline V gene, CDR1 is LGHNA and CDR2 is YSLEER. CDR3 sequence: CASSPADANTGELFF. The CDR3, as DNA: TGCGCCAGCAGCCCAGCTGACGCGAACACCGGGGAGCTGTTTTTT.

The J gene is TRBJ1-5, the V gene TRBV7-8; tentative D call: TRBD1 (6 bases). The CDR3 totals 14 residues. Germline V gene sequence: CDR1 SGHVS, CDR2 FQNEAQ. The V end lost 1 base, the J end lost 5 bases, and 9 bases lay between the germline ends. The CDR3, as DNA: TGTGCCAGCAGCTTAGGGGACATTGATCAGCCCCAGCATTTT. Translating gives CASSLGDIDQPQHF.

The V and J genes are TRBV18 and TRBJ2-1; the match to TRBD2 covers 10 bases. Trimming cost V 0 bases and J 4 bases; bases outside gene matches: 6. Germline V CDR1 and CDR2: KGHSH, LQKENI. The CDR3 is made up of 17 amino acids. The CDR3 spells CASSPPTGTSVYNEQFF. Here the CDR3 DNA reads TGTGCCAGCTCACCACCGACTGGGACTAGCGTATACAATGAGCAGTTCTTC.

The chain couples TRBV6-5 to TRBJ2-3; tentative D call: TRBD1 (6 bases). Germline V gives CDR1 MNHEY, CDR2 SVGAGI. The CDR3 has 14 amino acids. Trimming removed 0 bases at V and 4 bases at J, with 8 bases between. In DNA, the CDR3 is TGTGCCAGCAGTTACTCAACAGGGTCAGATACGCAGTATTTT. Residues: CASSYSTGSDTQYF.